The T cell receptor (beta chain) described here comes from a study of blood T cell repertoires in COVID-19. For the study at large: The United States, Italy and Spain supplied acute and convalescent COVID-19 samples. PBMCs, B-cell-depleted T cells, or T cells were the source of the cDNA or gDNA that made up the material.

Methods used by the authors: From reference gene primer amplification, estimates of nucleated cell counts were derived. Method: immunoSEQ multiplex PCR; TCRdb's copy keeps in-frame clones and lacks some. The DNA gave D and trimming, while V, J and clone size come from that table. In the table there are about 100,000 clones, approximately 91% of which are singletons. The CDR3 is 11 residues long. The ends were cut back, 8 bases at V and 7 bases at J, with 9 bases in the middle. The germline gives CDR1 LGHDT, CDR2 YNNKEL (reference sequence). The clonotype originates from a woman between 55 and 75 years old with acute or convalescent COVID-19. Material: peripheral blood. The chain joins TRBV3-1 (or the pseudogene TRBV3-2) to TRBJ2-1; the D gene is possibly TRBD2 (5 bases). The CDR3 DNA is TGTGCCAGCGCTAGCCCTAATGAGCAGTTCTTC. Its translation is CASASPNEQFF.